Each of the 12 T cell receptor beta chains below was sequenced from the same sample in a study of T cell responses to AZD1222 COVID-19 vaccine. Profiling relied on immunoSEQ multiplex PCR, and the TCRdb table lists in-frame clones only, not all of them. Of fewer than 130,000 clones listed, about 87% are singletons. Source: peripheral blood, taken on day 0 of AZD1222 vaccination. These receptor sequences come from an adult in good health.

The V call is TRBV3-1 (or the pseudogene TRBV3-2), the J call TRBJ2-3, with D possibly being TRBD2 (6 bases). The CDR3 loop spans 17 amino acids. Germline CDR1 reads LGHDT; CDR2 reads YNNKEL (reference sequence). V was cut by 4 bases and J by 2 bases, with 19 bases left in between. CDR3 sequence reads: CASSPLLGGANTDTQYF. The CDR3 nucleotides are TGTGCCAGCAGCCCCCTTCTCGGAGGGGCTAACACAGATACGCAGTATTTT.

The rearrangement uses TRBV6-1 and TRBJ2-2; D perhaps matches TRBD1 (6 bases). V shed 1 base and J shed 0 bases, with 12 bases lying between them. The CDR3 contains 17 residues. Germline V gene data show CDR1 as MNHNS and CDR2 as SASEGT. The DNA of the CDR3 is TGTGCCAGCAGTGAAGGTCAGGGGTATACGAACACCGGGGAGCTGTTTTTT. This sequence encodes CASSEGQGYTNTGELFF.

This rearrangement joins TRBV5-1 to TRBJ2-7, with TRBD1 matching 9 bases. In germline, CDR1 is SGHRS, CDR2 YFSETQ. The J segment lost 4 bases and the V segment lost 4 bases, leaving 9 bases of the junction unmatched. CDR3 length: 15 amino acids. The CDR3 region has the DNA TGCGCCAGCAGCCTTTCGACAGGGGGGGAATACGAGCAGTACTTC. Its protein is CASSLSTGGEYEQYF.

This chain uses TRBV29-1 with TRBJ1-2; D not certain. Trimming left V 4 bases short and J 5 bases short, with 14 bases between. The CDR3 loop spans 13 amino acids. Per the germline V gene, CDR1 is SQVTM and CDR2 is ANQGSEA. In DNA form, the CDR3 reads TGCAGCGTTGTTGGCCGCCTCGGTTATGGCTACACCTTC. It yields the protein CSVVGRLGYGYTF.

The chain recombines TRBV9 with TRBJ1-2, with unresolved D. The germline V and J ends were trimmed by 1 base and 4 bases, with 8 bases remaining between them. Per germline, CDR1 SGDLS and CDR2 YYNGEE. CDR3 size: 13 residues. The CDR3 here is CASSVTRTYGYTF. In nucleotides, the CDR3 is TGTGCCAGCAGCGTAACCCGGACCTATGGCTACACCTTC.

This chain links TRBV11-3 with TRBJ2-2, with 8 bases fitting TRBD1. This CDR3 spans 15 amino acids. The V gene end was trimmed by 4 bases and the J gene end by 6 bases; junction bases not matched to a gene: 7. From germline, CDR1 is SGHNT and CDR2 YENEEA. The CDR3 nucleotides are TGTGCCAGCAGCTCGAAGACAGGGGAATCCGGGGAGCTGTTTTTT. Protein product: CASSSKTGESGELFF.

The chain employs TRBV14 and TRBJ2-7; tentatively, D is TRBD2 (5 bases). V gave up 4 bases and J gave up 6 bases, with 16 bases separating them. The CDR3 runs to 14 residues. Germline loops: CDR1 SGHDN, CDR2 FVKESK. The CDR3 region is CASSLPGISSEQYF. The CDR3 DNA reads TGTGCCAGCAGCCTACCCGGGATTAGTAGCGAGCAGTACTTC.

Here the CDR3 DNA reads TGCGCCAGCAGCATGGACAGACGCTCTGGGGCCAACGTCCTGACTTTC. The encoded protein is CASSMDRRSGANVLTF. The rearrangement joins TRBV5-1 to TRBJ2-6, with TRBD1 as a possible D gene (6 bases). Trimming left V 4 bases short and J 0 bases short, with 11 bases between. The germline gives CDR1 SGHRS, CDR2 YFSETQ. This CDR3 contains 16 residues.

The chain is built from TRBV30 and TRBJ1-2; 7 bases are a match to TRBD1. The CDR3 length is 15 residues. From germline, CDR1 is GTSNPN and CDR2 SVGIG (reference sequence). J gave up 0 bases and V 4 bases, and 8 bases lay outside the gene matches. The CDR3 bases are TGTGCCTGGATTCGGACAGGAAAAGCTAACTATGGCTACACCTTC. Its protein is CAWIRTGKANYGYTF.

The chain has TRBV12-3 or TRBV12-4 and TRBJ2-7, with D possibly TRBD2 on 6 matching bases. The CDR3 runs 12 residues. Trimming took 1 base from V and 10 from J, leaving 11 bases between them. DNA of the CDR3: TGTGCCAGCAGTTTAGGGCAGGGAGGTCAGTACTTC. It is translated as CASSLGQGGQYF.

The CDR3 reads CASILVGGNSYEQYF. The CDR3 DNA reads TGTGCCAGCATCCTAGTCGGCGGGAACTCCTACGAGCAGTACTTC. The chain couples TRBV6-5 to TRBJ2-7, with a possible D match to TRBD2 (6 bases). The CDR3 spans 15 residues. With 7 bases removed from V and 0 bases from J, the gap between germline ends came to 16 bases. Germline assignment: CDR1 MNHEY and CDR2 SVGAGI.

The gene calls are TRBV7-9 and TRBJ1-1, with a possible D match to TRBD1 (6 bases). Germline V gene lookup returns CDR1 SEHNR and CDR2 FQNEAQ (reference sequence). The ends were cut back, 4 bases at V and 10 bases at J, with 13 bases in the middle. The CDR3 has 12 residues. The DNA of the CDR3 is TGTGCCAGCAGCTCGGAGGGGGGTGGAGCTTTCTTT. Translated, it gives CASSSEGGGAFF.